This TCR beta chain was profiled in a study of shared clonotypes between healthy human individuals. Positive CCR7 selection of CD45RO-negative cells yielded the naive CD8 cells, and terminally differentiated effector memory CD45RA+ cells were excluded. Study findings and constraints: Generation probabilities were higher for clonotypes shared across all four sorted-subset donors than for unshared ones. Shared across several donors were around 5% of the naive CD4 clonotypes.

Concerning this clone itself: Its target is not known.

The germline V and J ends were trimmed by 6 bases and 0 bases, with 14 bases remaining between them. The CDR3 spans 15 residues. Germline loops: CDR1 SGDLS, CDR2 YYNGEE. Method: immunoSEQ multiplex PCR; TCRdb's copy keeps in-frame clones and lacks some. Among around 2,000,000 clones listed, 90% to 95% were seen once. This receptor was obtained from a man aged 18 to 30 in good health. Some clones in this sample may be carry-over from other donors' samples. The rearrangement uses TRBV9 and TRBJ2-3, with D unresolved. The sequenced sample consisted of naive CD8+ T cells from PBMCs. In DNA form, the CDR3 reads TGTGCCAGCACCTCTTACGAGACTAGCACAGATACGCAGTATTTT. Encoded protein: CASTSYETSTDTQYF.